Presented here are 31 T cell receptor beta chains from one specimen sequenced in a study of T cells after yellow fever vaccination (dated by TCRdb to the late 2010s). Receptors were amplified or captured by 5' RACE. The data were produced on an Illumina HiSeq 2500. TCRdb redid the processing of the public reads, applying fastp at Q25 and MiXCR, and retained in-frame beta chains. Every distinct CDR3 protein forms one entry, paired with its most common genes and DNA. Within this sample are approximately 300,000 distinct CDR3 sequences, with under 15% of them counted one time only. Of the sample, roughly 0.5% is held by the ten largest clones. The sample's treatment or condition label, in plain terms: live attenuated yellow fever vaccine strain. The sequences come from CD4+ T cells sorted from PBMCs, collected 45 days after the yellow fever booster vaccination. The receptor set was obtained from a man younger than 40 who received the YFV17D yellow fever vaccine.

The sample holds many counts of this clonotype. The chain combines TRBV20-1 with TRBJ2-1, with a possible D match to TRBD2 (7 bases). V was clipped by 6 bases and J by 3 bases, with 18 bases between them. Germline V lookup: CDR1 DFQATT, CDR2 SNEGSKA (reference sequence). CDR3 length: 15 residues. The CDR3: CSASMGGRNYNEQFF. The DNA for the CDR3 is TGCAGTGCCTCCATGGGGGGGCGAAACTACAATGAGCAGTTCTTC.

This chain joins TRBV7-2 and TRBJ1-1; D gene ambiguous. The CDR3 sequence is 10 residues long. V shed 6 bases and J shed 3 bases, with 2 bases lying between them. CDR1 is SGHTA, CDR2 FQGNSA, per germline. CDR3 coding DNA: TGTGCCAGCAGGGACACTGAAGCTTTCTTT. Its protein is CASRDTEAFF.

This clonotype was seen many times. The chain recombines TRBV12-3 or TRBV12-4 with TRBJ2-7; the D gene is possibly TRBD2 (5 bases). The CDR3 contains 15 residues. Trimming took 6 bases from V and 4 from J, leaving 19 bases between them. The CDR3 protein is CASSPGLSLRYEQYF. The CDR3 DNA sequence: TGTGCCAGCAGCCCCGGACTGTCCCTCCGTTACGAGCAGTACTTC.

This clonotype was recorded a few times. V usage is TRBV9 and J usage is TRBJ2-5; TRBD2 matches 8 bases. V was clipped by 5 bases and J by 5 bases; unmatched bases: 14. The CDR3 runs to 16 residues. CDR1 is SGDLS and CDR2 is YYNGEE in the germline V gene. The CDR3 region has the DNA TGTGCCAGCAGTCCCCACAAGCGGGAGATTAGTGAGACCCAGTACTTC. Encoded protein: CASSPHKREISETQYF.

The J gene is TRBJ2-7, the V gene TRBV29-1; 7 nucleotides align to TRBD1. The trim removed 3 bases at V and 6 bases at J, leaving 8 bases unmatched. The CDR3 runs 13 residues. Germline assignment: CDR1 SQVTM and CDR2 ANQGSEA. The CDR3 region is CSVEGTELFEQYF. The CDR3 nucleotides read TGCAGCGTTGAGGGGACAGAGTTGTTCGAGCAGTACTTC.

In its sample, this clonotype was seen many times. The junction differs from germline at one of its ends, possibly a read error. V is TRBV5-1 and J is TRBJ2-1; D gene uncertain. This CDR3 is 13 amino acids long. Germline CDR1 is SGHRS and CDR2 is YFSETQ. CDR3 in amino acids: CASSLGTYNEQFF. The CDR3, as DNA: TGTGCCAGCAGCTTAGGGACCTACAATGAGCAGTTCTTC.

This clonotype has just a few counts. V and J are TRBV28 and TRBJ2-7; tentatively, D is TRBD2 (6 bases). CDR3 length: 14 residues. Germline CDR1 is MDHEN and CDR2 is SYDVKM. Trimming took off 8 bases at V and 2 bases at J, with 16 bases between the two ends. The CDR3 nucleotides read TGTGCCAGCGTCCCGGCGGGACGCACCTACGAGCAGTACTTC. This sequence encodes CASVPAGRTYEQYF.

This clonotype turned up a few times. The chain joins TRBV20-1 to TRBJ2-3, with no clear D. Germline V CDR1 and CDR2: DFQATT, SNEGSKA (reference sequence). V was shortened by 4 bases and J by 6 bases, with 8 bases between the two germline ends. The CDR3 totals 11 residues. CDR3 in DNA: TGCAGTGCTACGGTTTCTGATACGCAGTATTTT. Amino acids: CSATVSDTQYF.

The gene calls are TRBV5-1 and TRBJ2-3; D unresolved. Germline lookup yields CDR1 SGHRS and CDR2 YFSETQ. The CDR3 covers 11 residues. The V end was cut by 5 bases, the J end by 7 bases, with 8 bases between. In DNA form, the CDR3 reads TGCGCCAGCAGGAGCGAGTATACGCAGTATTTT. Encoded protein: CASRSEYTQYF.

V is TRBV5-1 and J is TRBJ2-6; D unresolved. The CDR3 has 13 residues. Germline V gives CDR1 SGHRS, CDR2 YFSETQ. The ends were cut back, 0 bases at V and 9 bases at J, with 7 bases in the middle. This CDR3 reads CASSLARLNVLTF. As DNA, the CDR3 is TGCGCCAGCAGCTTGGCCCGGCTCAACGTCCTGACTTTC.

The chain is built from TRBV7-8 and TRBJ2-1, with 7 bases that match TRBD1. The CDR3 sequence is 15 residues long. The germline V gene has CDR1 SGHVS and CDR2 FQNEAQ. Losses at the gene ends were 5 bases for V and 8 bases for J; bases not matched to a gene: 12. The CDR3 region has the DNA TGTGCCAGCAGCCCCGGGACAGTTCTCCTCTATGAGCAGTTCTTC. This encodes CASSPGTVLLYEQFF.

This clonotype has a handful of counts. V is TRBV6-1 and J is TRBJ2-3; D unclear. Germline V lookup: CDR1 MNHNS, CDR2 SASEGT. Trimming pared 6 bases from V and 9 bases from J, leaving 19 bases between. The CDR3 runs 14 residues. The CDR3 here is CASRRSILVDTQYF. The CDR3 nucleotides are TGTGCCAGCAGGCGCTCCATCCTAGTAGACACGCAGTATTTT.

This clonotype turned up a few times. The chain carries TRBV7-9 and TRBJ2-7; D ambiguous. The CDR3 extends over 11 amino acids. Looked up from germline, CDR1 is SEHNR and CDR2 is FQNEAQ (reference sequence). Trimming took off 5 bases at V and 5 bases at J, with 7 bases between the two ends. CDR3 nucleotides: TGTGCCAGCAGCGGTTACCACGAGCAGTACTTC. It yields the protein CASSGYHEQYF.

The rearrangement uses TRBV27 and TRBJ2-7; 7 nucleotides align to TRBD1. This CDR3 is 14 amino acids long. V shed 5 bases and J 3 bases; nucleotides not matched to a gene: 7. From germline, CDR1 is MNHEY and CDR2 SMNVEV (reference sequence). The CDR3 DNA is TGTGCCAGCAGTACAGGGGCACTAATCTACGAGCAGTACTTC. Its translation is CASSTGALIYEQYF.

In this sample, this clonotype turned up a few times. The chain combines TRBV12-3 or TRBV12-4 with TRBJ2-3; 8 nucleotides match TRBD2. CDR3 size: 17 residues. J was trimmed by 7 bases and V by 8 bases; bases with no gene match: 20. The CDR3 bases are TGTGCCAGCTTGAAGGGGCCGGGAGGGGCACTTGTTAATACGCAGTATTTT. This encodes CASLKGPGGALVNTQYF.

The chain joins TRBV28 to TRBJ2-3; D is possibly TRBD2 (5 bases). Trimming left V 6 bases short and J 0 bases short, with 13 bases between. CDR3 length: 15 amino acids. The germline V gene has CDR1 MDHEN and CDR2 SYDVKM. CDR3 residues: CASSQIAISTDTQYF. The CDR3, as DNA: TGTGCCAGCAGCCAGATAGCGATTAGCACAGATACGCAGTATTTT. The full variable domain, its missing parts supplied by reference TRBV28 and TRBJ2-3, is DVKVTQSSRYLVKRTGEKVFLECVQDMDHENMFWYRQDPGLGLRLIYFSYDVKMKEKGDIPEGYSVSREKKERFSLILESASTNQTSMYLCASSQIAISTDTQYFGPGTRLTVL.

The sample holds many counts of this clonotype. V usage is TRBV5-1 and J usage is TRBJ1-5; D uncertain. Germline CDR1 and CDR2: SGHRS and YFSETQ. The CDR3 runs to 14 residues. V was shortened by 5 bases and J by 7 bases, with 16 bases between the two germline ends. Here the CDR3 reads CASSPSGGSQPQHF. CDR3 coding DNA: TGCGCCAGCAGTCCGTCGGGAGGGTCCCAGCCCCAGCATTTT.

This clonotype has a count of ten or more. The V gene is TRBV6-2 or TRBV6-3, the J gene TRBJ2-7; 8 bases map to TRBD1. Germline loops: CDR1 MNHEY, CDR2 SVGEGT. J lost 7 bases, V lost 8 bases, and 4 bases had no gene match. There are 11 residues in the CDR3. The CDR3 coding sequence is TGTGCCAGCTACAGGGGGGCTGAGCAGTACTTC. It encodes CASYRGAEQYF.

This clonotype was seen at least ten times. The rearrangement uses TRBV12-3 or TRBV12-4 and TRBJ1-5; D unresolved. This CDR3 region has 14 residues. Trimming shortened V by 3 bases and J by 2 bases, and 8 bases separated the two germline ends. This CDR3 is CASSFSGGNQPQHF. In DNA, the CDR3 is TGTGCCAGCAGTTTTTCGGGAGGCAATCAGCCCCAGCATTTT.

The table lists this clonotype with a few counts. This chain's CDR3 is CAIDRGLGTNTEAFF. Written as DNA, the CDR3 is TGTGCCATAGACAGGGGGCTTGGTACGAACACTGAAGCTTTCTTT. J is TRBJ1-1 and V is TRBV28; 10 bases match TRBD1. Germline-derived CDR1 and CDR2 are MDHEN and SYDVKM. The V gene end was trimmed by 10 bases and the J gene end by 1 base; junction bases not matched to a gene: 9. The CDR3 length is 15 residues.

The chain carries TRBV5-1 and TRBJ2-4; TRBD2 agrees at 12 bases. Germline assignment: CDR1 SGHRS and CDR2 YFSETQ. This CDR3 has 13 amino acids. The J segment lost 8 bases and the V segment lost 5 bases, leaving 2 bases of the junction unmatched. CDR3 sequence (DNA): TGCGCCAGCAGGACTAGCGGGAGCGACATTCAGTACTTC. Protein sequence: CASRTSGSDIQYF.

The rearrangement uses TRBV12-3 or TRBV12-4 and TRBJ2-7, with TRBD2 matching 13 bases. The CDR3 is 15 residues long. With 0 bases clipped from V and 4 bases from J, the junction kept 0 bases outside the gene matches. The CDR3 DNA reads TGTGCCAGCAGTTTAGCGGGACTAGCGGGATACGAGCAGTACTTC. It yields the protein CASSLAGLAGYEQYF.

This clonotype occurred a few times. This chain links TRBV7-2 with TRBJ2-1; 7 bases map to TRBD2. The CDR3 runs to 17 residues. Trimming removed 3 bases from V and 0 bases from J; junction bases left unmatched: 8. Germline V gene sequence: CDR1 SGHTA, CDR2 FQGNSA. The CDR3 DNA reads TGTGCCAGCAGCTTGCGGGAGCGGGCAAGCTCCTACAATGAGCAGTTCTTC. This gives the protein CASSLRERASSYNEQFF. Complete variable domain (other parts from reference TRBV7-2 and TRBJ2-1): GAGVSQSPSNKVTEKGKDVELRCDPISGHTALYWYRQSLGQGLEFLIYFQGNSAPDKSGLPSDRFSAERTGGSVSTLTIQRTQQEDSAVYLCASSLRERASSYNEQFFGPGTRLTVL.

The rearrangement uses TRBV6-2 or TRBV6-3 and TRBJ2-7, with D tentatively TRBD1 (6 bases). CDR3 length: 15 residues. Germline CDR1 is MNHEY and CDR2 is SVGEGT. Trimming took off 5 bases at V and 0 bases at J, with 14 bases between the two ends. Here the CDR3 DNA reads TGTGCCAGCAGTCCCGACAGGATCCTCTCCTACGAGCAGTACTTC. Translation gives CASSPDRILSYEQYF.

This clonotype appeared a few times. The J gene is TRBJ2-5, the V gene TRBV20-1; D may be TRBD2 (6 bases). CDR1 is DFQATT and CDR2 is SNEGSKA in the germline V gene (reference sequence). V was shortened by 3 bases and J by 6 bases, with 14 bases between the two germline ends. This CDR3 is built from 13 residues. CDR3 in DNA: TGCAGTGCTAGTAAGGCGGGGAGGCAGACCCAGTACTTC. It codes for CSASKAGRQTQYF.

The chain couples TRBV6-2 or TRBV6-3 to TRBJ2-7; maybe TRBD1 (5 bases). This CDR3 has 13 residues. The germline gives CDR1 MNHEY, CDR2 SVGEGT. With 7 bases removed from V and 3 bases from J, the gap between germline ends came to 13 bases. The CDR3 DNA reads TGTGCCAGCACCCCGAACGACAGCTACGAGCAGTACTTC. Protein: CASTPNDSYEQYF.

The chain has TRBV12-3 or TRBV12-4 and TRBJ2-7; 7 nucleotides agree with TRBD2. This CDR3 spans 15 amino acids. V lost 5 bases, J lost 7 bases, and 14 bases stayed unmatched. The CDR3 nucleotides read TGTGCCAGCAGTAACCTGCGACTAGTCGGGGGGGAGCAGTACTTC. Protein product: CASSNLRLVGGEQYF.

This clonotype has ten or more counts. The J gene is TRBJ1-5, the V gene TRBV18, with TRBD1 matching over 9 bases. The CDR3 contains 14 residues. With V trimmed by 9 bases and J by 4 bases, 7 bases remained unmatched. Germline CDR1 KGHSH, CDR2 LQKENI. The CDR3 is CASSPGTGNQPQHF. In nucleotides, the CDR3 is TGTGCCAGTTCCCCCGGGACAGGGAATCAGCCCCAGCATTTT.

In its sample, this clonotype was seen a few times. This chain uses TRBV5-1 with TRBJ2-7, with 12 positions matching TRBD1. The CDR3 length is 14 residues. Trimming at V came to 4 bases and at J to 7 bases, leaving 6 bases not matched to a gene. Per germline, CDR1 SGHRS and CDR2 YFSETQ. The CDR3 region is CASSPRDRGHEQYF. As DNA, the CDR3 is TGCGCCAGCAGCCCTCGGGACAGGGGGCATGAGCAGTACTTC.

J is TRBJ1-1 and V is TRBV6-1, with D perhaps matching TRBD1 (6 bases). The V and J ends lost 7 bases and 5 bases respectively, with 17 bases between them. The CDR3 is 14 residues long. The germline V gene encodes CDR1 MNHNS and CDR2 SASEGT. The CDR3 sequence: CASKSGGRGTEAFF. CDR3 sequence (DNA): TGTGCCAGCAAATCTGGGGGGCGGGGGACTGAAGCTTTCTTT.

This clonotype was seen a handful of times. V gene TRBV29-1 combines with J gene TRBJ2-3, with D possibly being TRBD2 (5 bases). Germline values: CDR1 SQVTM, CDR2 ANQGSEA. The CDR3 is 14 amino acids. V lost 8 bases and J lost 0, with 15 bases in between. The CDR3 loop is CSSDLGRSTDTQYF. The CDR3 DNA reads TGCAGCAGTGACTTGGGGAGAAGCACAGATACGCAGTATTTT.